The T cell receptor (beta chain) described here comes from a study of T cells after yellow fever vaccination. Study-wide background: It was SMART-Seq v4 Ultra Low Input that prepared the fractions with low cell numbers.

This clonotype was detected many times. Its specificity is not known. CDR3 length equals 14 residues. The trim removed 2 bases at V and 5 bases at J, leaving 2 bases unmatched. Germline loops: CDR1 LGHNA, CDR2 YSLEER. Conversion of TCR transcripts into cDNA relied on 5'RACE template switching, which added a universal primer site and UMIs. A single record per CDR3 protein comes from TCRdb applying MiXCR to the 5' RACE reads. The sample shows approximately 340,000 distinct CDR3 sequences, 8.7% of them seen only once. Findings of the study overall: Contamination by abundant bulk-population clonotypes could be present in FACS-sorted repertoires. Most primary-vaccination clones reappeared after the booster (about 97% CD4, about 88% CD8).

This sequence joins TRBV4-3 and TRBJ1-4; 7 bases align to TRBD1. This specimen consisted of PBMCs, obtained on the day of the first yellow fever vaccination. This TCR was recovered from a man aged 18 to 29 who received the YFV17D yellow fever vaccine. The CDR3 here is CASSQRDSNEKLFF. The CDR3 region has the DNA TGCGCCAGCAGCCAACGGGACAGCAATGAAAAACTGTTTTTT.